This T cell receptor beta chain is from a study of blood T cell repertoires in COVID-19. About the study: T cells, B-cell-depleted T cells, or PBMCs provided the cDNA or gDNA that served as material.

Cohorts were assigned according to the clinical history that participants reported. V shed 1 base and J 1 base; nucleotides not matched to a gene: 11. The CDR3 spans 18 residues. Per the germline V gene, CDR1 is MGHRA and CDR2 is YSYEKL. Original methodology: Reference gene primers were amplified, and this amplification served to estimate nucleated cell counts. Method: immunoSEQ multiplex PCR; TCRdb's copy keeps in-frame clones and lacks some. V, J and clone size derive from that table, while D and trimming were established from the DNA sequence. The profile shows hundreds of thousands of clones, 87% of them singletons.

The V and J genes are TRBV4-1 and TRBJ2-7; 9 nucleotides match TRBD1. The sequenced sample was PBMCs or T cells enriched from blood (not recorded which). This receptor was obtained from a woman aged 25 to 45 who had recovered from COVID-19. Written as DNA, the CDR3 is TGCGCCAGCAGCCAAGGGGGACAGGGTACGGGTTTGTCCTACGAGCAGTACTTC. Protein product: CASSQGGQGTGLSYEQYF.